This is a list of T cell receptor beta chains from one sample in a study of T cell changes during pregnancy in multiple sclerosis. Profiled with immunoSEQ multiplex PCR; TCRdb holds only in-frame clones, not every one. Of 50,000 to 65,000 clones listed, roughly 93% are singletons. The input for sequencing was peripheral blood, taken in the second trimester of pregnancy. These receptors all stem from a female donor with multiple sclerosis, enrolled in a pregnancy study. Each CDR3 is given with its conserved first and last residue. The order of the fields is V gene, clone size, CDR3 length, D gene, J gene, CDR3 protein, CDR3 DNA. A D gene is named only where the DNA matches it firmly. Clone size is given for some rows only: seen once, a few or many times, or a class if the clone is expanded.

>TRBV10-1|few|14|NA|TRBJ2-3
CASSGGWRTDTQYF
TGCGCCAGCAGTGGAGGCTGGAGAACAGATACGCAGTATTTT
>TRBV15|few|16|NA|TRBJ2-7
CATSRDSSIPSYEQYF
TGTGCCACCAGCAGAGATAGCAGCATTCCTTCCTACGAGCAGTACTTC
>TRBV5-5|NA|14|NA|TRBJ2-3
CASSPPTDTDTQYF
TGTGCCAGCAGCCCACCGACAGACACAGATACGCAGTATTTT
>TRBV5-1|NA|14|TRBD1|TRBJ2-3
CASSSGTATDTQYF
TGCGCCAGCAGCTCGGGGACAGCCACAGATACGCAGTATTTT
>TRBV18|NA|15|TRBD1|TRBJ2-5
CASSPPGQGQETQYF
TGTGCCAGCTCACCGCCGGGACAGGGCCAAGAGACCCAGTACTTC
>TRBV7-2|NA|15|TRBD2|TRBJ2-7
CASSTNPAGAYEQYF
TGTGCCAGCAGCACGAATCCGGCGGGAGCCTACGAGCAGTACTTC
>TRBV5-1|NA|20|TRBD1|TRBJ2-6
CASSSKGVDRGYSGANVLTF
TGCGCCAGCAGTTCGAAAGGGGTGGACAGGGGGTACTCTGGGGCCAACGTCCTGACTTTC
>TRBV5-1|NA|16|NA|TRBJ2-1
CASSLYNRVSYNEQFF
TGCGCCAGCAGCTTGTACAACAGGGTCTCCTACAATGAGCAGTTCTTC
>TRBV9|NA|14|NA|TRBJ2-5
CASSVGSGVRTQYF
TGTGCCAGCAGCGTAGGATCCGGTGTGAGGACCCAGTACTTC
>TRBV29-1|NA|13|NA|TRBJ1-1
CSSPDSSNTEAFF
TGCAGCTCCCCCGACAGTTCTAACACTGAAGCTTTCTTT
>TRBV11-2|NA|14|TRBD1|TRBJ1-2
CASSAGTGVHGYTF
TGTGCCAGCAGCGCCGGGACAGGGGTCCATGGCTACACCTTC
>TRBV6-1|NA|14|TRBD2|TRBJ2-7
CASSDLAGGYEQYF
TGTGCCAGCAGCGATTTAGCGGGGGGCTACGAGCAGTACTTC
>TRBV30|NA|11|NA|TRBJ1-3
CAWSVLRTIYF
TGTGCCTGGAGTGTTTTGCGAACCATATATTTT
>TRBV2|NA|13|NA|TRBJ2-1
CASKLPPYNEQFF
TGTGCCAGCAAACTCCCACCGTACAATGAGCAGTTCTTC
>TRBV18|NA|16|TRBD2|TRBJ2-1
CASSPRLAGGFGEQFF
TGTGCCAGCTCACCCCGACTAGCGGGGGGGTTTGGAGAGCAGTTCTTC
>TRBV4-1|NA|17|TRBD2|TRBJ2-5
CASSRRFSGGLQETQYF
TGCGCCAGCAGCCGACGGTTTAGCGGGGGCCTCCAAGAGACCCAGTACTTC
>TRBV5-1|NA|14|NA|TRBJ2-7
CASSQTGTPGLQYF
TGCGCCAGCAGCCAGACCGGGACTCCAGGTCTGCAGTACTTC
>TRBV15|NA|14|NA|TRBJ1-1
CATSRGDSNTEAFF
TGTGCCACCAGCAGAGGAGACTCGAACACTGAAGCTTTCTTT
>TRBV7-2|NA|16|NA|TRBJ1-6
CASSPIKRDYNSPLHF
TGTGCCAGCAGCCCTATTAAGAGGGACTATAATTCACCCCTCCACTTT
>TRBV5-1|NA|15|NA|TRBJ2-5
CASSPRGPWKETQYF
TGCGCCAGCAGCCCTCGCGGGCCATGGAAAGAGACCCAGTACTTC
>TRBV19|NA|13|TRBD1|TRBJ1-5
CASSNRGQQPQHF
TGTGCCAGTAGTAACAGGGGACAGCAGCCCCAGCATTTT
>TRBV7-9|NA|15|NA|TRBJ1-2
CASSLPVRANYGYTF
TGTGCCAGCAGCTTACCTGTCAGGGCAAACTATGGCTACACCTTC
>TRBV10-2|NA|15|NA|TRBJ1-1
CASSAFWGEDTEAFF
TGCGCCAGCAGTGCGTTTTGGGGGGAGGACACTGAAGCTTTCTTT
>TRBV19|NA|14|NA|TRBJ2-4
CASSMGALGGIQYF
TGTGCCAGTAGTATGGGGGCCCTGGGTGGAATTCAGTACTTC
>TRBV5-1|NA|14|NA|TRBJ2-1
CASSFYPGNNEQFF
TGCGCCAGCAGCTTTTACCCGGGGAACAATGAGCAGTTCTTC
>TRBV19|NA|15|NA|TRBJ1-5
CASSSPYGGNQPQHF
TGTGCCAGTAGTTCCCCGTACGGGGGCAATCAGCCCCAGCATTTT
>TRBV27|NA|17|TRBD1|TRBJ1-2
CASSLRPDREANYGYTF
TGTGCCAGCAGTTTACGCCCCGACAGGGAAGCTAACTATGGCTACACCTTC
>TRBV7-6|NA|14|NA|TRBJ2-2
CASSPLGVTGELFF
TGTGCCAGCAGCCCCCTAGGTGTCACCGGGGAGCTGTTTTTT
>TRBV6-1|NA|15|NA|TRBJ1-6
CASSESPGDNSPLHF
TGTGCCAGCAGTGAGTCACCGGGTGACAATTCACCCCTCCACTTT
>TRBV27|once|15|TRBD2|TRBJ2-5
CASSRLAGSQETQYF
TGTGCCAGCAGTAGACTAGCGGGTTCCCAAGAGACCCAGTACTTC
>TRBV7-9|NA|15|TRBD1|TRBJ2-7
CASSSVRTGIYEQYF
TGTGCCAGCAGTTCCGTCCGGACAGGGATCTACGAGCAGTACTTC
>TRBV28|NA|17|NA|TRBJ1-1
CASSSVDGGEFNTEAFF
TGTGCCAGCAGTTCGGTGGACGGGGGGGAGTTCAACACTGAAGCTTTCTTT
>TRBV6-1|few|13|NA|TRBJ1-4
CASSGGDPGKLFF
TGTGCCAGCAGTGGCGGGGACCCCGGAAAACTGTTTTTT
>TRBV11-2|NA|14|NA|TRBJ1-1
CASSLGGILTEAFF
TGTGCCAGCAGCTTAGGAGGGATACTCACTGAAGCTTTCTTT
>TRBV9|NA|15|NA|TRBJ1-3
CASSPRQFEGNTIYF
TGTGCCAGCAGCCCGCGACAATTTGAGGGAAACACCATATATTTT
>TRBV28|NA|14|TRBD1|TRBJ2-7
CASSSRTGGYEQYF
TGTGCCAGCAGTTCCAGGACAGGGGGGTACGAGCAGTACTTC
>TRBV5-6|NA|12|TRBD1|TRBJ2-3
CASSLDRGTQYF
TGTGCCAGCAGCTTGGACAGGGGAACGCAGTATTTT
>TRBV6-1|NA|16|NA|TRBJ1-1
CASSDGPGTLDPEAFF
TGTGCCAGCAGTGATGGCCCCGGGACACTTGATCCTGAAGCTTTCTTT
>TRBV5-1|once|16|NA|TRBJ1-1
CASSLVTASLNTEAFF
TGCGCCAGCAGCTTGGTTACAGCCAGCCTGAACACTGAAGCTTTCTTT
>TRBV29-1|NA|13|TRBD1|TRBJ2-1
CSASGTGIYEQFF
TGCAGCGCCTCCGGGACAGGTATCTATGAGCAGTTCTTC
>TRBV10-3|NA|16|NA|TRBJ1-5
CAISESGQGGRQPQHF
TGTGCCATCAGTGAGTCGGGGCAGGGAGGGCGACAGCCCCAGCATTTT